This TCR beta chain was identified in a study of T-cell reconstitution after alpha-beta-depleted transplantation in children. Regarding the study as a whole: It was surviving recipient T cells and thymic progenitors that gave some patients high TCRbeta diversity at day 60. There were reportedly several hundred expanded graft clones from which alpha-beta T cells came about two months after transplant. From newly produced T cells came most of the T-cell counts and diversity one year after transplant.

Unique molecular identifiers were incorporated when the TCRbeta library was constructed. A single record per CDR3 protein comes from TCRdb applying MiXCR to the PCR reads. The repertoire includes 200,000 to 250,000 distinct CDR3 sequences, roughly a tenth of them detected once, and 28% sits in the top ten. This clonotype was observed at least ten times. Its antigen is unidentified. The CDR3 length is 18 residues. Germline values: CDR1 DFQATT, CDR2 SNEGSKA (reference sequence). Unmatched junction bases numbered 12, after V lost 1 base and J lost 4 bases. The rearrangement links TRBV20-1 to TRBJ2-2; 10 nucleotides agree with TRBD2. The receptor was derived from a child younger than two with acute myeloid leukemia, due to receive a stem cell transplant. The source was PBMCs, collected before TCRalphabeta/CD19-depleted stem cell transplant. Here the CDR3 reads CSARGVGLAGVITGELFF. The CDR3 bases are TGCAGTGCTAGAGGGGTCGGGCTAGCGGGAGTCATCACCGGGGAGCTGTTTTTT.